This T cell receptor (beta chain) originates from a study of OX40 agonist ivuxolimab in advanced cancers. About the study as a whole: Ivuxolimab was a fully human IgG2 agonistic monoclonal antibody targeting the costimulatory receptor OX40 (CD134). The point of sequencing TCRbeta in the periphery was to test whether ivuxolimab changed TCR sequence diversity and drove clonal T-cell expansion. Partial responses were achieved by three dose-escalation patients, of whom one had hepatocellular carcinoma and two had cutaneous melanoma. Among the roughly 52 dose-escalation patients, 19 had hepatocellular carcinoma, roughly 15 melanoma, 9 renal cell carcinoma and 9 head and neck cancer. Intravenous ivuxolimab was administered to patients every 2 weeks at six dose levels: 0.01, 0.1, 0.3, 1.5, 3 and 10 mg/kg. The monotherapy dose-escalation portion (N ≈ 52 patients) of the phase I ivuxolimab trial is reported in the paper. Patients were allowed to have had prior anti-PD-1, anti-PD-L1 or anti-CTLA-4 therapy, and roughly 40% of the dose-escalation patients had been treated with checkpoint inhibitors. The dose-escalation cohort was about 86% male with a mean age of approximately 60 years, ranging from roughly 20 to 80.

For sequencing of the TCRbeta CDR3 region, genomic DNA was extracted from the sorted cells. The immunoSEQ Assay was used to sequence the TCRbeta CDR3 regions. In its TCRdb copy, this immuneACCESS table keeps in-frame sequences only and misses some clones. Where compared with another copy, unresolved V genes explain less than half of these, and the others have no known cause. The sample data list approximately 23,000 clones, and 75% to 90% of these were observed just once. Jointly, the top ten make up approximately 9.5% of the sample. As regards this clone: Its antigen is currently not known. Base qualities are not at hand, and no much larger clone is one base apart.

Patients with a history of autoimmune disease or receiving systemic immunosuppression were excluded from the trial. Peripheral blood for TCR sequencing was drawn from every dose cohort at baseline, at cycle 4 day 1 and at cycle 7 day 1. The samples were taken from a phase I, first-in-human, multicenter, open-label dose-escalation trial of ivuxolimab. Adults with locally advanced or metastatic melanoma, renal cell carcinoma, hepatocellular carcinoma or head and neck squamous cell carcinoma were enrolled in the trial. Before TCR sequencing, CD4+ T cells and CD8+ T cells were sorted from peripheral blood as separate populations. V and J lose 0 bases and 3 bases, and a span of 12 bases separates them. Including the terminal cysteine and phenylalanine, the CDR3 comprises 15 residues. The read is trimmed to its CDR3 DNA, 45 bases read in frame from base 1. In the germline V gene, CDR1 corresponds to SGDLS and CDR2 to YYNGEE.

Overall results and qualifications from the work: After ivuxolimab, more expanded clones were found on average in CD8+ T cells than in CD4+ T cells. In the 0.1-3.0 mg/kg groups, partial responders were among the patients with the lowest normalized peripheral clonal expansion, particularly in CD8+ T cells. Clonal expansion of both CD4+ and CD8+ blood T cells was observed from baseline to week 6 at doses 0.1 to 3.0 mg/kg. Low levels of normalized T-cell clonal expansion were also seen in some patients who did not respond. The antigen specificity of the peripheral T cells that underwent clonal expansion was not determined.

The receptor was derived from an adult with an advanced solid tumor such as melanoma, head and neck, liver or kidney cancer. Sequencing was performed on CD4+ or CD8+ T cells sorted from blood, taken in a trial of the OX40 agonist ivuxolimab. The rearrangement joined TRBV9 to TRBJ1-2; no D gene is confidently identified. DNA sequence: TGTGCCAGCAGCGTAGATCTGAGAGAGTACTATGGCTACACCTTC. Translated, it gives CASSVDLREYYGYTF.